These T cell receptor beta chains were read from a single sample in a study of Graves' ophthalmopathy and Graves' hyperthyroidism. TCRdb reanalysed the multiplex PCR reads using MiXCR and keeps one entry per CDR3 protein. In the table there are around 1,200,000 distinct CDR3 sequences, approximately 35% of which are singletons. The specimen sequenced was peripheral blood or thyroid tissue (not recorded which). These receptors were taken from an adult man with Graves' hyperthyroidism. The CDR3 runs from the conserved cysteine through the conserved F or W. Each record gives: J gene, D gene, V gene, CDR3 protein. The D gene is left open where the match is weak.

TRBJ2-5 NA TRBV28 CASSLRGALQETQYF
TRBJ2-6 TRBD1 TRBV29-1 CSVEPGGNVLTF
TRBJ1-5 NA TRBV7-8 CDSSHNQPQHF
TRBJ2-7 NA TRBV9 CASSVGARIYEQYF
TRBJ2-7 NA TRBV9 CASSVGLAGEQYF
TRBJ2-5 TRBD2 TRBV7-8 CASSRGRTLETQYF
TRBJ1-4 TRBD1 TRBV10-2 CASSDSGTGYEKLFF
TRBJ2-6 TRBD1 TRBV24-1 CATSDLDARDRDSGANVLTF
TRBJ2-7 NA TRBV20-1 CSARDEQGPSYEQYF
TRBJ1-3 TRBD1 TRBV25-1 CASSGTGAENTIYF
TRBJ1-6 NA TRBV10-3 CAISDRGGSPLHF
TRBJ1-1 NA TRBV7-4 CASSTARGGITEAFF
TRBJ2-2 NA TRBV27 CASGVQNTGELFF
TRBJ1-1 TRBD1 TRBV4-3 CASSQGPRLDRGQNTEAFF
TRBJ1-5 TRBD1 TRBV4-1 CASSQVQQGVQETQHF
TRBJ2-5 NA TRBV7-8 CASSFSSEGRETQYF
TRBJ2-7 TRBD2 TRBV6-6 CASRQQSGTSTQYF
TRBJ2-7 TRBD2 TRBV25-1 CASTQGRGGPYEQYF
TRBJ2-5 TRBD2 TRBV7-7 CASSSTGTSGRETQYF
TRBJ1-1 TRBD1 TRBV9 CASSGGGQGGYTEAFF
NA NA TRBV5-1 CASSYGGVDKNIQYF
TRBJ1-1 NA TRBV25-1 CASSVGSTEAFF
TRBJ2-2 NA TRBV29-1 CSVPSYRGTGELFF
TRBJ2-7 TRBD1 TRBV5-1 CASSLNTGTGTYEQYF
TRBJ1-4 NA TRBV11-2 CASSPRWGANEKLFF
TRBJ1-2 TRBD1 TRBV7-6 CASSLEDRGLGYTF
TRBJ2-5 NA TRBV11-2 CASIHRDGEETQYF
TRBJ2-7 NA TRBV5-1 CASSTSDAWGVRNRGLVEQYF
TRBJ1-1 TRBD1 TRBV7-9 CASSSNRGRDTEAFF
TRBJ1-6 TRBD1 TRBV10-3 CAIERTGLSPLHF
TRBJ2-2 TRBD2 TRBV4-3 CASSHTASGIGELFF
TRBJ2-1 NA TRBV24-1 CATGESYNEQFF
TRBJ1-6 TRBD1 TRBV7-9 CASSLDGTGVSPLHF
TRBJ1-2 TRBD1 TRBV29-1 CSVGGGTGTSANYGYTF
TRBJ1-1 NA TRBV29-1 CSVRDIGPHTEAFF
TRBJ1-2 NA TRBV12-3/TRBV12-4 CASSYGDNRYTF
TRBJ1-6 NA TRBV5-4 CASSLKGPGNSPLHF
TRBJ1-2 TRBD1 TRBV7-2 CASAKWDRVTYGYTF
TRBJ2-2 NA TRBV29-1 CSVERSGTGELFF
TRBJ1-6 NA TRBV6-6 CAAQDSSYNSPLHF
TRBJ2-2 NA TRBV7-9 CASSWGVGELFF
TRBJ1-1 NA TRBV5-1 CASSLERGFSNTEAFF
TRBJ2-5 NA TRBV20-1 CSARGSAGGRETQYF
TRBJ2-6 NA TRBV7-6 CASSLGGGGSGANVLTF
TRBJ2-2 NA TRBV15 CATSSDLAGELFF
TRBJ1-2 TRBD1 TRBV7-2 CASSNRGQSTANYGYTF